This T cell receptor (beta chain) was sequenced in a study of metastatic and nonmetastatic thyroid tumors. Across the whole study: Repertoires were compared across blood and tumor or nodule tissue from malignant and benign thyroid patients.

TCRdb re-analyzed the PCR reads through MiXCR. The table includes 30,000 to 40,000 clones, roughly 13% detected once. This CDR3 comprises 15 residues. The germline V gene encodes CDR1 LGHDT and CDR2 YNNKEL (reference sequence). V dropped 6 bases and J dropped 3; count of bases not matched to a gene: 6. Each patient went into thyroid surgery without having received any treatment. Ten or more counts support this clone. This TCR was sampled from a female donor with papillary thyroid cancer or a benign thyroid nodule (not recorded which). Some clones in this sample may be carry-over from other donors' samples. The V gene is TRBV3-1, the J gene TRBJ2-2; 8 bases align to TRBD1. Sample: blood. The CDR3 loop is CASSRQGTDTGELFF. For the CDR3, the DNA is TGTGCCAGCAGTCGACAGGGGACGGACACCGGGGAGCTGTTTTTT.